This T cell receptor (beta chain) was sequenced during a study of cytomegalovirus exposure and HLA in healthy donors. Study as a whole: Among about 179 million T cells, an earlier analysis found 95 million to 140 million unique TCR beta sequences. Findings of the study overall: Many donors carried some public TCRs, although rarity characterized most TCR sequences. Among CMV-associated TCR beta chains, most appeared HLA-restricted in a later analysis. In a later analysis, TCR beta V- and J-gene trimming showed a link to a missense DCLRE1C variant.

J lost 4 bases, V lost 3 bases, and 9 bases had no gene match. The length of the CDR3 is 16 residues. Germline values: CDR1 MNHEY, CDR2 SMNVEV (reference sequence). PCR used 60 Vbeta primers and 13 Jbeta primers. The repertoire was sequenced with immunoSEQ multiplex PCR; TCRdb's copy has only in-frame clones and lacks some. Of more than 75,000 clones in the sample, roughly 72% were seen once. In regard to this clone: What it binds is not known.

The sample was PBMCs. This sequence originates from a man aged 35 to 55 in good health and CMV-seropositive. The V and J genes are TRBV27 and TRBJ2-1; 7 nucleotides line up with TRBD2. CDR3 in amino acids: CASSLNGLAVYNEQFF. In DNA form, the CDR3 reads TGTGCCAGCAGTTTGAACGGGCTAGCGGTATACAATGAGCAGTTCTTC.